This TCR beta chain originates from a study of blood T cell repertoires in COVID-19. For the study at large: Acute and convalescent COVID-19 specimens originated in the United States, Italy and Spain.

From germline, CDR1 is SGHRS and CDR2 YFSETQ. V was pared by 5 bases and J by 0 bases, with 12 bases between. This CDR3 region has 15 residues. This clone is termed medium-sized. Data came from immunoSEQ multiplex PCR; TCRdb stores just in-frame clones and leaves some out. The sample shows tens of thousands of clones, approximately 84% of them seen only once. This receptor was obtained from a man aged 60 to 75 with acute or convalescent COVID-19. Sequenced: peripheral blood. This chain joins TRBV5-1 and TRBJ1-3; maybe TRBD1 (6 bases). The CDR3 sequence: CASRRNRDSGNTIYF. The CDR3 DNA is TGCGCCAGCAGACGTAACAGGGACTCTGGAAACACCATATATTTT.